This T cell receptor beta chain is from a study of human T cells and chemical hapten exposure. On the study more broadly: Diphenylcyclopropenone was administered weekly to the scalp of patients throughout the roughly 25-week study.

Noted time point: pre-sensitization, week 0. Treatment denoted: therapeutic diphenylcyclopropenone sensitization with weekly scalp DPC. General study points: TCRs at a frequency above 1 in 1000 stayed unchanged with DPC sensitization.

This CDR3 is built from 15 residues. V was cut by 5 bases and J by 2 bases, with 16 bases left in between. Germline V gene sequence: CDR1 SGHTA, CDR2 FQGNSA. Individual cDNA molecules (in the library) carried attached unique molecular identifiers. Each CDR3 protein is one row after TCRdb ran MiXCR on the RACE reads. The repertoire holds roughly 110,000 distinct CDR3 sequences, roughly an eighth seen once, with over 1.5% in the top ten. This clonotype came up many times. The antigen remains undetermined. The rearrangement uses TRBV7-2 and TRBJ2-7; perhaps TRBD2 as D (5 bases). The sample in question was whole blood, obtained in connection with sensitization to the hapten diphenylcyclopropenone (DPC). The source of this sequence is a woman between 45 and 60 years old with alopecia areata. Some clones in this sample may be carry-over from other donors' samples. The DNA of the CDR3 is TGTGCCAGCAGCGGACCTTTTGAGGGCCCCTACGAGCAGTACTTC. Protein sequence: CASSGPFEGPYEQYF.